These T cell receptor beta chains were read from a single sample in a study of T cell responses to AZD1222 COVID-19 vaccine. The data were produced by immunoSEQ multiplex PCR, yet TCRdb's version contains in-frame clones alone and is incomplete. The sample carries approximately 140,000 clones, about 91% recorded once. The sample here was peripheral blood, taken on day 0 of AZD1222 vaccination. The receptor set was obtained from an adult in good health. Each CDR3 is given with its conserved first and last residue. The D gene is left open where the match is weak. Part of the rows lack a size; the others show once, few, many or a class for expanded clones.

>15|TRBV24-1|TRBD2|few|TRBJ2-1
CATSEGAGGGNEQFF
TGTGCCACCAGTGAAGGAGCGGGGGGTGGAAATGAGCAGTTCTTC
>14|TRBV19|NA|NA|TRBJ1-2
CASISVSGDYGYTF
TGTGCCAGTATTAGTGTGTCAGGGGACTATGGCTACACCTTC
>19|TRBV27|TRBD2|once|TRBJ2-5
CASSLAWTRGKGVQETQYF
TGTGCCAGCAGTTTAGCATGGACTAGGGGAAAAGGGGTTCAAGAGACCCAGTACTTC
>17|TRBV5-1|NA|few|TRBJ1-3
CASSLAGHHLSGNTIYF
TGCGCCAGCAGCTTGGCGGGACACCATCTCTCTGGAAACACCATATATTTT
>16|TRBV6-5|NA|NA|TRBJ1-2
CASSYKGPNLSYGYTF
TGTGCCAGCAGTTACAAGGGACCCAATTTATCCTATGGCTACACCTTC
>15|TRBV28|TRBD1|NA|TRBJ1-6
CASRYRDRATSPLHF
TGTGCCAGCAGATACCGGGACAGGGCCACTTCACCCCTCCACTTT
>14|TRBV7-8|NA|NA|TRBJ1-4
CASSTRLWLGKLFF
TGTGCCAGCAGCACAAGGTTGTGGCTCGGGAAACTGTTTTTT
>12|TRBV5-8|TRBD1|NA|TRBJ1-1
CASNRQGAEAFF
TGTGCCAGCAATCGACAGGGGGCTGAAGCTTTCTTT
>14|TRBV7-9|NA|once|TRBJ1-1
CASSPLNLNTEAFF
TGTGCCAGCAGCCCACTCAATTTGAACACTGAAGCTTTCTTT
>12|TRBV6-5|NA|NA|TRBJ1-2
CASSSSNYGYTF
TGTGCCAGCAGTTCGTCCAACTATGGCTACACCTTC
>14|TRBV5-1|NA|once|TRBJ1-1
CASSFKRENTEAFF
TGCGCCAGCAGCTTTAAGAGGGAGAACACTGAAGCTTTCTTT